The rows below give T cell receptor beta chains drawn from one sample of a study of glioma-infiltrating T cells. TCRdb analysed the multiplex PCR reads with MiXCR anew, one entry per CDR3 protein. Among around 130,000 distinct CDR3 sequences, about 25% were seen once, and the ten largest hold roughly a quarter. Sequenced material: glioma tissue, nonneoplastic brain tissue, or PBMCs (not recorded which). These receptors were taken from a human donor with low-grade glioma or glioblastoma, undergoing nonglioma brain surgery, or in good health (not recorded which). Each CDR3 is given with its conserved first and last residue. The D gene is left open where the match is weak. Clone sizes are given selectively: once, few, many, or a class where the clone is expanded.

J: TRBJ2-2; size: .; D: TRBD2; V: TRBV12-3/TRBV12-4; DNA: TGTGCCAGCATCCCAGCGGGGACGCGTAACACCGGGGAGCTGTTTTTT; CDR3: CASIPAGTRNTGELFF
J: TRBJ2-1; size: many; D: .; V: TRBV6-1; DNA: TGTGCCAGCAGTGAAGCGCACAATGAGCAGTTCTTC; CDR3: CASSEAHNEQFF
J: TRBJ1-5; size: few; D: .; V: TRBV3-1; DNA: TGTGCCAGCAGCCAAGATGGGGCCGGGTTCGGAAATCAGCCCCAGCATTTT; CDR3: CASSQDGAGFGNQPQHF
J: TRBJ2-5; size: .; D: .; V: TRBV11-2; DNA: TGTGCCAGCAGCTCGACAGGAACCCAAGAGACCCAGTACTTC; CDR3: CASSSTGTQETQYF
J: TRBJ1-1; size: .; D: .; V: TRBV28; DNA: TGTGCCAGCAGTTCACTATACGCAAACGCGGGATTT; CDR3: CASSSLYANAGF
J: TRBJ2-5; size: .; D: .; V: TRBV3-1; DNA: TGTGCCAGCACTACGGACGGGGGGCTTGCTCAAGAGACCCAGTACTTC; CDR3: CASTTDGGLAQETQYF
J: TRBJ2-3; size: .; D: TRBD1; V: TRBV19; DNA: TGTGCCAGTAGTCACTCCAACAGGGGGCGAGGCACAGATACGCAGTATTTT; CDR3: CASSHSNRGRGTDTQYF
J: TRBJ1-2; size: .; D: .; V: TRBV18; DNA: TGTGCCAGCTCACGCGCCGGGGCACTGGGCTATGGCTACACCTTC; CDR3: CASSRAGALGYGYTF
J: TRBJ1-2; size: many; D: .; V: TRBV20-1; DNA: TGCAGTGCTAGACCGCCCCAGGGTAATGGCTACACCTTC; CDR3: CSARPPQGNGYTF
J: TRBJ1-2; size: .; D: .; V: TRBV29-1; DNA: TGCAGCGCCTACGGACTAAACTATGGCTACACCTTC; CDR3: CSAYGLNYGYTF
J: TRBJ1-5; size: many; D: TRBD1; V: TRBV20-1; DNA: TGCAGTGCTCCCCGGGACAGGGACAATCAGCCCCAGCATTTT; CDR3: CSAPRDRDNQPQHF
J: TRBJ2-1; size: few; D: TRBD1; V: TRBV3-1; DNA: TGTGCCAGCATCAAAAGGGGGACAGGGGGGGATGAGCAGTTCTTC; CDR3: CASIKRGTGGDEQFF
J: TRBJ1-6; size: many; D: .; V: TRBV6-1; DNA: TGTGCCAGCAGTGAGACAGGAGCAGATTCACCCCTCCACTTT; CDR3: CASSETGADSPLHF
J: TRBJ1-5; size: few; D: .; V: TRBV5-1; DNA: TGCGCCAGCAGCTCAAGGGGGTTAGATGGTCAGCCCCAGCATTTT; CDR3: CASSSRGLDGQPQHF
J: TRBJ1-6; size: .; D: TRBD1; V: TRBV27; DNA: TGTGCCAGCAGTTTTCTGGGACAGTATAATTCATCCCTCCACTTT; CDR3: CASSFLGQYNSSLHF
J: TRBJ2-3; size: .; D: TRBD1; V: TRBV5-1; DNA: TGCGCCAGCAGCGCGGGGGACAGGGGGCGCGAATATTTT; CDR3: CASSAGDRGREYF
J: TRBJ1-3; size: .; D: .; V: TRBV7-8; DNA: TGTGCCAGCAGCTCACAGGGAGCGTCCGGAAACACCATATATTTT; CDR3: CASSSQGASGNTIYF
J: TRBJ1-5; size: .; D: TRBD1; V: TRBV12-3/TRBV12-4; DNA: TGTGCCAGCAGGAAACAGGGGGCTAGCAATCAGCCCCAGCATTTT; CDR3: CASRKQGASNQPQHF
J: TRBJ1-1; size: .; D: TRBD1; V: TRBV3-1; DNA: TGTGCCAGCAGCCAAGCCCCCTTCGGACAGGGGAAAAAAACGGAAGCTTTCTTT; CDR3: CASSQAPFGQGKKTEAFF
J: TRBJ2-1; size: few; D: .; V: TRBV5-1; DNA: TGCGCCAGCAGCCCCGGAAAGCGGTTTGACAATGAGCAGTTCTTC; CDR3: CASSPGKRFDNEQFF
J: TRBJ1-4; size: few; D: .; V: TRBV5-1; DNA: TGCGCCAGCAGCTTGGGAATAACTAATGAAAAACTGTTTTTT; CDR3: CASSLGITNEKLFF
J: TRBJ1-1; size: .; D: .; V: TRBV18; DNA: TGTGCCAGCTCACCAAACCGGATGAACACTGAAGCTTTCTTT; CDR3: CASSPNRMNTEAFF
J: TRBJ1-3; size: few; D: .; V: TRBV28; DNA: TGTGCCAGCAGTTTATGGTCGGTCTCTGGAAACACCATATATTTT; CDR3: CASSLWSVSGNTIYF
J: TRBJ1-1; size: many; D: .; V: TRBV19; DNA: TGTGCCAGTTCCCAAGAACAGGTTGATACCTCGATAGTCACTGAAGCTTTCTTT; CDR3: CASSQEQVDTSIVTEAFF
J: TRBJ1-2; size: .; D: .; V: TRBV19; DNA: TGTGCCAGTAGAAGGTGGACAAACAGGGAGAACTATGGCTACACCTTC; CDR3: CASRRWTNRENYGYTF
J: TRBJ1-6; size: .; D: TRBD1; V: TRBV5-4; DNA: TGTGCCAGCAGCCGCCGGACAGGGGTGAATTCACCCCTCCACTTT; CDR3: CASSRRTGVNSPLHF
J: TRBJ2-3; size: many; D: .; V: TRBV6-2/TRBV6-3; DNA: TGTGCCAGCAGTTACTCGCCAGTCCTAGATACGCAGTATTTT; CDR3: CASSYSPVLDTQYF
J: TRBJ2-3; size: many; D: TRBD2; V: TRBV27; DNA: TGTGCCAGCAGGAGAGCGGGGGGCAGCACAGATACGCAGTATTTT; CDR3: CASRRAGGSTDTQYF
J: TRBJ1-5; size: .; D: .; V: TRBV6-6; DNA: TGTGCCAGCGGCCCGGGCCCGAATAGCAATCAGCCCCAGCATTTT; CDR3: CASGPGPNSNQPQHF
J: TRBJ2-1; size: .; D: TRBD1; V: TRBV7-6; DNA: TGTGCCAGCAGCTTCCTACAGGGGGTCAATGAGCAGTTCTTC; CDR3: CASSFLQGVNEQFF
J: TRBJ2-3; size: few; D: .; V: TRBV5-1; DNA: TGCGCCAGCACTCTGCAGGCTCCCTCGAGGGATACGCAGTATTTT; CDR3: CASTLQAPSRDTQYF
J: TRBJ1-2; size: few; D: .; V: TRBV28; DNA: TGTGCCAGCAGTTTACCCGACAGAGGCTATGGCTACACCTTC; CDR3: CASSLPDRGYGYTF
J: TRBJ2-1; size: .; D: .; V: TRBV2; DNA: TGTGCCAGCGAGCTAACCCGACTCAATGAGCAGTTCTTC; CDR3: CASELTRLNEQFF
J: TRBJ1-2; size: .; D: .; V: TRBV7-6; DNA: TGTGCCAGCAGCGCCCAGGGTACTGGCTACACCTTC; CDR3: CASSAQGTGYTF
J: TRBJ1-2; size: .; D: .; V: TRBV28; DNA: TGTGCCAGCAGTTCCGGTAACTATGGCTACACCTTC; CDR3: CASSSGNYGYTF
J: TRBJ1-2; size: .; D: .; V: TRBV7-2; DNA: TGTGCCAGCAGCTTAGGGGGCAGGGATGGCTACACCTTC; CDR3: CASSLGGRDGYTF
J: TRBJ2-1; size: many; D: .; V: TRBV6-6; DNA: TGTGCCAGCAGTTACTCGAGGGACTCCAATGAGCAGTTCTTC; CDR3: CASSYSRDSNEQFF
J: TRBJ1-1; size: many; D: .; V: TRBV20-1; DNA: TGCAGTGCAGAAACAGAGGGAGCTTTCTTT; CDR3: CSAETEGAFF
J: TRBJ1-5; size: .; D: .; V: TRBV24-1; DNA: TGTGCCACCAGTGATCCCACCGGTGGTGAGGATCAGCCCCAGCATTTT; CDR3: CATSDPTGGEDQPQHF
J: TRBJ1-1; size: few; D: TRBD1; V: TRBV6-2/TRBV6-3; DNA: TGTGCCAGCAGTTACTCCGGACAGGGTTGGATCTTGAACACTGAAGCTTTCTTT; CDR3: CASSYSGQGWILNTEAFF
J: TRBJ2-1; size: few; D: TRBD2; V: TRBV4-1; DNA: TGCGCCAGCAGAGGAGGACTAGCGGCCTACAATGAGCAGTTCTTC; CDR3: CASRGGLAAYNEQFF
J: TRBJ1-2; size: .; D: .; V: TRBV28; DNA: TGTGCCAGCAGTCCCCACCTGGGACCATCTTTCTATGGCTACACCTTC; CDR3: CASSPHLGPSFYGYTF
J: TRBJ1-3; size: many; D: TRBD1; V: TRBV6-1; DNA: TGTGCCAGCAGACCCCGGACAGGGAGGACTGGAAACACCATATATTTT; CDR3: CASRPRTGRTGNTIYF
J: TRBJ2-3; size: many; D: TRBD2; V: TRBV28; DNA: TGTGCCAGCAGAGACCGGGACTACCCCACAGATACGCAGTATTTT; CDR3: CASRDRDYPTDTQYF
J: TRBJ1-1; size: many; D: .; V: TRBV7-6; DNA: TGTGCTACGCGCCAATCGCGGGCCACGACGGACACTGAAGCTTTCTTT; CDR3: CATRQSRATTDTEAFF
J: TRBJ1-4; size: .; D: .; V: TRBV9; DNA: TGTGCCAGCAGCGTCCGAGGATCCGGGGCTAATGAAAAACTGTTTTTT; CDR3: CASSVRGSGANEKLFF
J: TRBJ1-2; size: .; D: .; V: TRBV7-2; DNA: TGTGCCAGCAGCTTAGTTTCGGGAACGAGCTATGGCTACACCTTC; CDR3: CASSLVSGTSYGYTF